A single sample gave rise to the 9 T cell receptor beta chains below, sequenced in a study of blood T cell repertoires in COVID-19. Produced via immunoSEQ multiplex PCR; TCRdb's table is partial and in-frame only. The sample includes over 200,000 clones, 80% to 90% seen only once; the top ten take around 1.3%. Input material: PBMCs or T cells enriched from blood (not recorded which). The receptors come from a man aged 25 to 45 who had recovered from COVID-19.

The chain employs TRBV25-1 and TRBJ1-1; D possibly corresponds to TRBD1 (5 bases). This CDR3 is built from 16 residues. The germline CDR1 and CDR2 sequences are MGHDK and SYGVNS. The V end was cut by 2 bases, the J end by 5 bases, with 18 bases between. The CDR3 DNA reads as TGTGCCAGCAGTGAACGAAGGGGTACGGATGGAACTGAAGCTTTCTTT. Its translation: CASSERRGTDGTEAFF.

CDR3 sequence reads: CASSIGLAGGSVTQYF. As DNA, the CDR3 is TGTGCCAGTAGTATTGGCCTAGCGGGAGGGAGTGTGACGCAGTATTTT. This chain joins TRBV19 and TRBJ2-3; 12 bases are a match to TRBD2. The germline CDR1 and CDR2 sequences are LNHDA and SQIVND (reference sequence). V lost 3 bases, J lost 9 bases, and 10 bases stayed unmatched. The CDR3 consists of 16 residues.

The rearrangement uses TRBV30 and TRBJ2-7; tentatively, D is TRBD1 (6 bases). CDR1 GTSNPN and CDR2 SVGIG come from the germline V gene (reference sequence). The V gene lost 2 bases and the J gene lost 3 bases, with 17 bases spanning the gap. The CDR3 contains 15 residues. This chain's CDR3 is CAWSPGQLKIYEQYF. DNA of the CDR3: TGTGCCTGGAGTCCTGGACAGTTAAAAATCTACGAGCAGTACTTC.

The chain carries TRBV3-1 (or the pseudogene TRBV3-2) and TRBJ2-3, with D possibly TRBD1 on 6 matching bases. Trimming cost V 1 base and J 2 bases, with 19 bases left between them. The V gene's germline CDR1 is LGHDT and CDR2 YNNKEL (reference sequence). The CDR3 is 18 amino acids. DNA of the CDR3: TGTGCCAGCAGCCAAGCTGGTTCGGAGACAGGCCCCACAGATACGCAGTATTTT. Translation gives CASSQAGSETGPTDTQYF.

The J gene is TRBJ1-1, the V gene TRBV20-1; D gene unclear. In germline, CDR1 is DFQATT, CDR2 SNEGSKA (reference sequence). Trimming removed 5 bases at V and 3 bases at J, with 7 bases between. The length of the CDR3 is 11 residues. The chain's CDR3 is CSASLDTEAFF. For the CDR3, the DNA is TGCAGTGCTTCACTGGACACTGAAGCTTTCTTT.

The chain has TRBV15 and TRBJ2-1; D gene unclear. The CDR3 is 16 amino acids. Germline V gene data show CDR1 as LNHNV and CDR2 as YYDKDF (reference sequence). Trimming shortened V by 0 bases and J by 1 base, and 10 bases separated the two germline ends. CDR3 DNA: TGTGCCACCAGCAGAGACGGCGGCAAGTCCTACAATGAGCAGTTCTTC. Its translation is CATSRDGGKSYNEQFF.

V usage is TRBV7-8 and J usage is TRBJ2-7; D is possibly TRBD1 (5 bases). Looked up from germline, CDR1 is SGHVS and CDR2 is FQNEAQ. V was pared by 5 bases and J by 2 bases, with 7 bases between. The CDR3 consists of 12 residues. CDR3 protein: CASSATAYEQYF. The CDR3 DNA is TGTGCCAGCAGCGCGACAGCCTACGAGCAGTACTTC.

A word on this clone: Other DNA sequences in this specimen translate into the identical CDR3. The chain has TRBV7-9 and TRBJ2-5, with D unresolved. The germline V gene has CDR1 SEHNR and CDR2 FQNEAQ (reference sequence). This CDR3 is 11 amino acids long. The V and J ends lost 5 bases and 1 base respectively, with 2 bases between them. The CDR3 protein is CASSLQETQYF. CDR3 DNA: TGTGCCAGCAGCCTCCAAGAGACCCAGTACTTC.

Only one count was recorded for this clone. The V and J genes are TRBV2 and TRBJ1-6; 10 bases fit TRBD1. Germline V lookup: CDR1 SNHLY, CDR2 FYNNEI. This CDR3 is 13 amino acids long. Trimming cost V 8 bases and J 10 bases; bases outside gene matches: 5. CDR3 sequence (DNA): TGTGCCAGCGACAGGGGGCCGGGGTCACCCCTCCACTTT. Translating gives CASDRGPGSPLHF.